The 16 T cell receptor beta chains in this list originate from one sample, sequenced in a study of preoperative IRX-2 immunotherapy in early breast cancer. Only in-frame clones appear in the TCRdb table, and some are missing; sequencing was by immunoSEQ multiplex PCR. The table has 20,000 to 30,000 clones, about four fifths seen once. Described treatment: preoperative locoregional IRX-2 cytokine immunotherapy. Here the sequenced sample was lymph node tissue, taken before IRX-2 immunotherapy. The receptor source for this set is a human donor with breast cancer.

The chain has TRBV11-3 and TRBJ2-1; maybe TRBD1 (5 bases). The CDR3 is 16 residues long. The germline V gene encodes CDR1 SGHNT and CDR2 YENEEA. V was pared by 3 bases and J by 0 bases, with 12 bases between. The CDR3 region is CASSLGPVLSYNEQFF. DNA for the CDR3: TGTGCCAGCAGCTTGGGGCCAGTCCTCTCCTACAATGAGCAGTTCTTC.

The gene calls are TRBV6-8 and TRBJ1-2; the D is unclear. Deletions cut 6 bases from V and 4 bases from J, with 9 bases between. Germline V gene data show CDR1 as MNHGY and CDR2 as SAAAGT. The CDR3 covers 12 residues. CDR3 DNA sequence: TGTGCCAGCAGGGAGAAGGGCTATGGCTACACCTTC. This gives the protein CASREKGYGYTF.

The gene calls are TRBV11-3 and TRBJ1-3; TRBD1 agrees at 8 bases. Trimming cost V 2 bases and J 0 bases; bases outside gene matches: 6. This CDR3 comprises 17 residues. CDR1 and CDR2 (germline): SGHNT, YENEEA. The CDR3 reads CASSLTGGRSSGNTIYF. The CDR3 bases are TGTGCCAGCAGCTTAACAGGGGGGAGGAGCTCTGGAAACACCATATATTTT.

This chain links TRBV18 with TRBJ2-7; D ambiguous. The CDR3 runs to 12 residues. The V and J ends lost 6 bases and 0 bases respectively, with 6 bases between them. Germline V gives CDR1 KGHSH, CDR2 LQKENI. The CDR3 loop reads CASSSSSYEQYF. The CDR3 coding sequence is TGTGCCAGCTCTTCTAGCTCCTACGAGCAGTACTTC.

This clone was picked up a small number of times. V and J are TRBV18 and TRBJ1-4; D call uncertain. Germline values: CDR1 KGHSH, CDR2 LQKENI. Trimming cost V 7 bases and J 5 bases, with 17 bases left between them. The CDR3 spans 15 residues. The CDR3 loop reads CASYKAQGGNEKLFF. The DNA of the CDR3 is TGTGCCAGCTACAAGGCTCAAGGAGGAAATGAAAAACTGTTTTTT.

The chain combines TRBV7-6 with TRBJ2-5; no definite D call. This CDR3 comprises 16 residues. Germline lookup yields CDR1 SGHVS and CDR2 FNYEAQ. With 9 bases removed from V and 3 bases from J, the gap between germline ends came to 23 bases. In DNA form, the CDR3 reads TGTGCCAGTCGGTTTAGGCCACACTCGACCAAAGAGACCCAGTACTTC. Encoded protein: CASRFRPHSTKETQYF.

This clone was seen a handful of times. The chain joins TRBV11-3 to TRBJ2-3, with a possible D match to TRBD2 (5 bases). Between the trimmed V and J ends, which lost 1 base and 1 base, there was a span of 6 bases. CDR1 is SGHNT and CDR2 is YENEEA in the germline V gene. This CDR3 contains 14 residues. The CDR3 coding sequence is TGTGCCAGCAGCTTAGGGGGAGGCACAGATACGCAGTATTTT. It is translated as CASSLGGGTDTQYF.

V gene TRBV11-3 combines with J gene TRBJ2-7; 12 bases line up with TRBD2. Trimming removed 1 base from V and 2 bases from J; junction bases left unmatched: 9. The germline V gene encodes CDR1 SGHNT and CDR2 YENEEA. This CDR3 comprises 18 residues. The CDR3 here is CASSLVVTSGGPPYEQYF. The CDR3 region has the DNA TGTGCCAGCAGCTTAGTGGTTACTAGCGGGGGGCCGCCCTACGAGCAGTACTTC.

The rearrangement links TRBV12-2 to TRBJ2-4; TRBD2 is the table's D call, not checked against the DNA. TRBV12-2 is a recognized pseudogene. The CDR3 contains 14 residues. The CDR3, as DNA: TGTGACAACACATGGGGGGGTCTCGCGAACATTCAGTACTTC. It is translated as CDNTWGGLANIQYF.

V gene TRBV6-8 combines with J gene TRBJ1-2; D is possibly TRBD1 (5 bases). CDR3 length equals 14 residues. Germline V gene lookup returns CDR1 MNHGY and CDR2 SAAAGT. V was clipped by 4 bases and J by 13 bases, with 22 bases between them. The CDR3 is CASSFLGTASPPTF. CDR3 in DNA: TGTGCCAGCAGTTTCCTCGGGACTGCCTCACCTCCCACCTTC.

This rearrangement joins TRBV11-3 to TRBJ2-7; perhaps TRBD1 as D (6 bases). The ends were cut back, 3 bases at V and 4 bases at J, with 13 bases in the middle. This CDR3 comprises 14 residues. The germline V gene encodes CDR1 SGHNT and CDR2 YENEEA. The CDR3 is CASSLGALPYEQYF. CDR3 bases: TGTGCCAGCAGCTTGGGGGCCCTACCTTACGAGCAGTACTTC.

The genes are TRBV6-8 and TRBJ2-1; a possible D gene is TRBD1 (6 bases). The V gene lost 10 bases and the J gene lost 6 bases, with 16 bases spanning the gap. CDR3 length: 13 amino acids. Germline V gene data show CDR1 as MNHGY and CDR2 as SAAAGT. CDR3 protein: CAIMGTSGNEQFF. The CDR3 DNA reads TGTGCCATCATGGGGACATCGGGCAATGAGCAGTTCTTC.

This chain links TRBV10-1 with TRBJ2-7; D is unresolved. Trimming took 3 bases from V and 0 from J, leaving 3 bases between them. Germline CDR1 reads WNHNN; CDR2 reads SYGVQD (reference sequence). This CDR3 contains 12 residues. CDR3 in DNA: TGCGCCAGCAGTGAAAACTCCTACGAGCAGTACTTC. This sequence encodes CASSENSYEQYF.

The rearrangement links TRBV6-8 to TRBJ2-2, with TRBD1 identical over 9 bases. Trimming cost V 6 bases and J 3 bases; bases outside gene matches: 2. There are 14 residues in the CDR3. CDR1 and CDR2 from the germline V gene are MNHGY and SAAAGT. CDR3 nucleotide sequence: TGTGCCAGCAGCAGGGACAGGGACACCGGGGAGCTGTTTTTT. Its translation is CASSRDRDTGELFF.

This clone turned up a few times. Here the CDR3 reads CASSLEVQQTNEKLFF. For the CDR3, the DNA is TGCGCCAGCAGCTTGGAGGTCCAGCAGACTAATGAAAAACTGTTTTTT. This chain links TRBV5-1 with TRBJ1-4; D is uncertain. This CDR3 contains 16 residues. Trimming removed 0 bases from V and 2 bases from J, with 11 bases in between. The germline gives CDR1 SGHRS, CDR2 YFSETQ.

V and J are TRBV6-8 and TRBJ2-5; 9 bases map to TRBD2. Germline CDR1 and CDR2: MNHGY and SAAAGT. V shed 2 bases, J shed 4 bases, and the junction held 8 bases outside the gene matches. The CDR3 extends over 16 amino acids. The CDR3 DNA follows: TGTGCCAGCAGTTACAACCTAGCGGGGAGTCTAGAGACCCAGTACTTC. Its translation is CASSYNLAGSLETQYF.